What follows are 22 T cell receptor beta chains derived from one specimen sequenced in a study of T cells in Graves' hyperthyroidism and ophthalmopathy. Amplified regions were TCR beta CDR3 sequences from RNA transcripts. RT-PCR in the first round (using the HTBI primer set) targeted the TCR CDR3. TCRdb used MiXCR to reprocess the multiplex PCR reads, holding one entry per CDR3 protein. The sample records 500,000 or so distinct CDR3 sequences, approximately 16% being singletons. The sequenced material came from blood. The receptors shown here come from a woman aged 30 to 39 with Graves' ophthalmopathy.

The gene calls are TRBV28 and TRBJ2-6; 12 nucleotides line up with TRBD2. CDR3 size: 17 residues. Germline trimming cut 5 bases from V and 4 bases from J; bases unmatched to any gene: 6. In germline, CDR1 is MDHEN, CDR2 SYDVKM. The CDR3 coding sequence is TGTGCCAGCAGTAAGACTAGCGGGAGACCCGGGGCCAACGTCCTGACTTTC. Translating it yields CASSKTSGRPGANVLTF.

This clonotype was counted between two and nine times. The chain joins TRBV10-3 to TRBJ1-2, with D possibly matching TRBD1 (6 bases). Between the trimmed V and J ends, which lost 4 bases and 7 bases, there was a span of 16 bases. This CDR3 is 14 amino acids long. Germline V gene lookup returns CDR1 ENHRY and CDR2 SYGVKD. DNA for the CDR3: TGTGCCATCAGTGGGCAGGGGACCCCTGGTGGCTACACCTTC. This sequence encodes CAISGQGTPGGYTF.

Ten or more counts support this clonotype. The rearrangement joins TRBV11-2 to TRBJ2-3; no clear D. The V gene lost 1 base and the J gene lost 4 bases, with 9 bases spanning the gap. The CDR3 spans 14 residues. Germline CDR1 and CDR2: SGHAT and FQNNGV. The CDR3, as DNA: TGTGCCAGCAGCTTAGGATCAGCACCAGATACGCAGTATTTT. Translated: CASSLGSAPDTQYF. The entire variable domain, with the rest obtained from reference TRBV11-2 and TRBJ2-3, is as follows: EAGVAQSPRYKIIEKRQSVAFWCNPISGHATLYWYQQILGQGPKLLIQFQNNGVVDDSQLPKDRFSAERLKGVDSTLKIQPAKLEDSAVYLCASSLGSAPDTQYFGPGTRLTVL.

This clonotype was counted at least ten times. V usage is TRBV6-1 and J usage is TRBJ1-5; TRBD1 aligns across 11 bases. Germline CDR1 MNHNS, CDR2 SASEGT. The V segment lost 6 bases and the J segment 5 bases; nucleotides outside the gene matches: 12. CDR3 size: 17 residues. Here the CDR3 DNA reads TGTGCCAGCAGGCCCGGGACAGGGGGGGGCGGGTATCAGCCCCAGCATTTT. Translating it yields CASRPGTGGGGYQPQHF.

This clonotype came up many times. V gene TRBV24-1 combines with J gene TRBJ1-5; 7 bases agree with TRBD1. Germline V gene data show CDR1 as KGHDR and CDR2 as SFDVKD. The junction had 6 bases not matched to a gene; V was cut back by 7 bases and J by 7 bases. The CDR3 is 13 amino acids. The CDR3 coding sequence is TGTGCCACCAGGGACAGGATAGGACAGCCCCAGCATTTT. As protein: CATRDRIGQPQHF.

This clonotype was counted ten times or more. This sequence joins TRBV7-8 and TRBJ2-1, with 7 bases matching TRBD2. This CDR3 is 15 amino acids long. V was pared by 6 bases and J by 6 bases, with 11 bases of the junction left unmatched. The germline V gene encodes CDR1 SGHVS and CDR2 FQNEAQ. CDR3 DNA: TGTGCCAGCAGGCGGGACCCAGCGGGACGCAATGAGCAGTTCTTC. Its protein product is CASRRDPAGRNEQFF.

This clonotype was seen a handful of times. The CDR3 loop is CASSLGPYSSYNEQFF. Here the CDR3 DNA reads TGTGCCAGCAGTTTAGGCCCTTATAGCTCCTACAATGAGCAGTTCTTC. V and J are TRBV12-3 or TRBV12-4 and TRBJ2-1, with D unresolved. V gave up 1 base and J gave up 0 bases, with 10 bases separating them. This CDR3 comprises 16 residues.

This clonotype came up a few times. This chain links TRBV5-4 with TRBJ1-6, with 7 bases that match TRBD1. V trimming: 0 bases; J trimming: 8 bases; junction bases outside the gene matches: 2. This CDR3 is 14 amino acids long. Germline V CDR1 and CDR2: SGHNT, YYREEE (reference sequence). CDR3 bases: TGTGCCAGCAGCTTGGGACAGGGTGATTCACCCCTCCACTTT. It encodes CASSLGQGDSPLHF. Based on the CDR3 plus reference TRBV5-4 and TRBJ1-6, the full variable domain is ETGVTQSPTHLIKTRGQQVTLRCSSQSGHNTVSWYQQALGQGPQFIFQYYREEENGRGNFPPRFSGLQFPNYSSELNVNALELDDSALYLCASSLGQGDSPLHFGNGTRLTVT.

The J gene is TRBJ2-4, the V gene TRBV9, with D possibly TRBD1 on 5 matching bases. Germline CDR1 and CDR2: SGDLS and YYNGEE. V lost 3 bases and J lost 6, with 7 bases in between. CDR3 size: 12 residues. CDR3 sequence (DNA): TGTGCCAGCAGCGGGACACTAAACATTCAGTACTTC. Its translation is CASSGTLNIQYF.

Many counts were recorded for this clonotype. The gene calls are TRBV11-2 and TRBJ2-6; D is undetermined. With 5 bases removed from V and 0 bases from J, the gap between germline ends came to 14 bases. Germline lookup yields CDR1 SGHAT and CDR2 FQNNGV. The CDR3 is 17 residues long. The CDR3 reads CASSPGSSASGANVLTF. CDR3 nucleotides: TGTGCCAGCAGCCCCGGGTCCTCCGCCTCTGGGGCCAACGTCCTGACTTTC.

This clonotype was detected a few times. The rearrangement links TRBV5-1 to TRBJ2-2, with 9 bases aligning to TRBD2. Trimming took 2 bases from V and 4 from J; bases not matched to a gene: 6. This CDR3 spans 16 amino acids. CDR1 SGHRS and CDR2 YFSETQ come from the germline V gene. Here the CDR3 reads CASSLQTSGSTGELFF. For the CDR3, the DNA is TGCGCCAGCAGCTTACAGACTAGCGGTTCCACCGGGGAGCTGTTTTTT.

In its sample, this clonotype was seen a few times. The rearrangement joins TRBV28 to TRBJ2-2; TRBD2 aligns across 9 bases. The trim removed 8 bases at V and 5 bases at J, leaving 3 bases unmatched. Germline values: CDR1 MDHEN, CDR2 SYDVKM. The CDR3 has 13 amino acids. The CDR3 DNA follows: TGTGCCAGCGGTACTAGCGGGACCGGGGAGCTGTTTTTT. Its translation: CASGTSGTGELFF.

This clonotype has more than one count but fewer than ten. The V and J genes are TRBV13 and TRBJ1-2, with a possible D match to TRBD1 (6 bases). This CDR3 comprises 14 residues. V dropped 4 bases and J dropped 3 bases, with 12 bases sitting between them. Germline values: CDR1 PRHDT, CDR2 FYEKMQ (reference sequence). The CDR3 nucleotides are TGTGCCAGCAGCTCAAACGCAGGGGACTATGGCTACACCTTC. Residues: CASSSNAGDYGYTF. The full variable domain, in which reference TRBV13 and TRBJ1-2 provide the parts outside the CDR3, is AAGVIQSPRHLIKEKRETATLKCYPIPRHDTVYWYQQGPGQDPQFLISFYEKMQSDKGSIPDRFSAQQFSDYHSELNMSSLELGDSALYFCASSSNAGDYGYTFGSGTRLTVV.

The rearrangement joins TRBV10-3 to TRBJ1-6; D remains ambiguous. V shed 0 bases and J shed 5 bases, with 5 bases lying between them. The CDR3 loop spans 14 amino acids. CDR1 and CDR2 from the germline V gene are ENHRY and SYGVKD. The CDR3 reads CAISESRNNSPLHF. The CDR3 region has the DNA TGTGCCATCAGTGAGTCGAGGAATAATTCACCCCTCCACTTT.

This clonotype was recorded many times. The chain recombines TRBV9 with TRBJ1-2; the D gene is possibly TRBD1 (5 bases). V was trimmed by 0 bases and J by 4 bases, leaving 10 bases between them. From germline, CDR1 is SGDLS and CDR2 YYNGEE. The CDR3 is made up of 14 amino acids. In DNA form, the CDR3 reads TGTGCCAGCAGCGTAGCGCAGGGTGGCTATGGCTACACCTTC. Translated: CASSVAQGGYGYTF. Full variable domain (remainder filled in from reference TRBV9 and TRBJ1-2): DSGVTQTPKHLITATGQRVTLRCSPRSGDLSVYWYQQSLDQGLQFLIQYYNGEERAKGNILERFSAQQFPDLHSELNLSSLELGDSALYFCASSVAQGGYGYTFGSGTRLTVV.

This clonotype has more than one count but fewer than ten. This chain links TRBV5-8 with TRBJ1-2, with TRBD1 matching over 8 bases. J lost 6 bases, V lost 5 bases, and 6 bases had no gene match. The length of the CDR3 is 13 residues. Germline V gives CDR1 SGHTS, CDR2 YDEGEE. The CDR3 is CASRGQVQDGYTF. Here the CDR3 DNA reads TGTGCCAGCAGGGGACAGGTTCAGGATGGCTACACCTTC.

CDR3 protein: CSAEGVGLAGGYPLDEQFF. In DNA form, the CDR3 reads TGCAGTGCTGAAGGAGTGGGACTAGCGGGAGGGTACCCGCTGGATGAGCAGTTCTTC. V is TRBV20-1 and J is TRBJ2-1, with TRBD2 matching over 16 bases. The CDR3 length is 19 residues. The germline CDR1 and CDR2 sequences are DFQATT and SNEGSKA (reference sequence). V was clipped by 5 bases and J by 8 bases; unmatched bases: 18.

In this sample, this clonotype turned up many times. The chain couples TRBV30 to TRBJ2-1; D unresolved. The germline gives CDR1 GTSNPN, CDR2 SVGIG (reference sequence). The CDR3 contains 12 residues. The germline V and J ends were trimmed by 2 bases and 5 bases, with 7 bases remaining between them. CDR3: CAWSLQHNEQFF. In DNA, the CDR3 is TGTGCCTGGAGTTTGCAGCACAATGAGCAGTTCTTC.

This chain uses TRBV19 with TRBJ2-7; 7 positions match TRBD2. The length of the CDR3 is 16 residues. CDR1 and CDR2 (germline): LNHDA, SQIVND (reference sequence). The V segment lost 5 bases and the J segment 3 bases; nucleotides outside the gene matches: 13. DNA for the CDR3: TGTGCCAGTAGTCCACGGGGGGACGGACTGTTCTACGAGCAGTACTTC. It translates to CASSPRGDGLFYEQYF. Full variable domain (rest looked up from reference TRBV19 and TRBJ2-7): DGGITQSPKYLFRKEGQNVTLSCEQNLNHDAMYWYRQDPGQGLRLIYYSQIVNDFQKGDIAEGYSVSREKKESFPLTVTSAQKNPTAFYLCASSPRGDGLFYEQYFGPGTRLTVT.

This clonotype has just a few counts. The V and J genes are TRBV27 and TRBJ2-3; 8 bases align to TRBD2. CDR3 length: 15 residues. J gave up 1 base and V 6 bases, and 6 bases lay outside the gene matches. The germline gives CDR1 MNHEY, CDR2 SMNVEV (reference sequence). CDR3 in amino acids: CASRLAGGRTDTQYF. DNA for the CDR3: TGTGCCAGCAGACTTGCGGGAGGTCGCACAGATACGCAGTATTTT.

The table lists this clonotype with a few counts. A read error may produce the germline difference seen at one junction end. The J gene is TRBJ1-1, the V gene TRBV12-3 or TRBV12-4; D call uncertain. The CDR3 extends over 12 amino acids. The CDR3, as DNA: TGTGCCGGCAGTCCGTCGAACACTGAAGCTTTCTTT. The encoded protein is CAGSPSNTEAFF.

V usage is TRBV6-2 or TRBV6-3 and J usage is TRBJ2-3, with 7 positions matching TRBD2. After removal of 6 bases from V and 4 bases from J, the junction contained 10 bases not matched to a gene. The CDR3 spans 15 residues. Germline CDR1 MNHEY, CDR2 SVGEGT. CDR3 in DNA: TGTGCCAGCAGCCTTCTAGCGGTAGCCCCAGATACGCAGTATTTT. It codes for CASSLLAVAPDTQYF.